These 21 T cell receptor beta chains originate from one sample sequenced in a study of OX40 agonist ivuxolimab in advanced cancers. Library preparation used the immunoSEQ multiplex PCR assay. TCRdb took over this immuneACCESS table, retaining in-frame rearrangements with V and J assigned. Such tables are incomplete; in checked studies, under half of the missing clones stem from an unresolved V gene, and the remainder is unexplained. For this sample the table gives more than 25,000 clones, of which roughly 80% were detected only once. Around 12% of the sample is taken by the ten largest. This sample comprised CD4+ or CD8+ T cells sorted from blood, obtained in a trial of the OX40 agonist ivuxolimab. These receptors all come from an adult with an advanced solid tumor such as melanoma, head and neck, liver or kidney cancer.

This clone was found once. This chain connects TRBV11-2 to TRBJ1-1; the D gene is possibly TRBD1 (5 bases). CDR1 and CDR2 from the germline V gene are SGHAT and FQNNGV. V lost 5 bases and J lost 0, with 16 bases in between. This CDR3 spans 16 amino acids. The CDR3 DNA reads as TGTGCCAGCAGCCCCGTCCTTGGGGGGTTGAACACTGAAGCTTTCTTT. Its translation is CASSPVLGGLNTEAFF.

The chain links TRBV7-8 to TRBJ1-1; 7 bases align to TRBD1. CDR3 length equals 14 residues. Germline loops: CDR1 SGHVS, CDR2 FQNEAQ. V was clipped by 1 base and J by 3 bases; unmatched bases: 2. CDR3 amino acids: CASSLVGGDTEAFF. The CDR3 nucleotides read TGTGCCAGCAGCTTAGTAGGGGGCGACACTGAAGCTTTCTTT.

The chain links TRBV2 to TRBJ1-1; D not certain. Germline values: CDR1 SNHLY, CDR2 FYNNEI. This CDR3 has 14 residues. The germline V and J ends were trimmed by 3 bases and 1 base, with 9 bases remaining between them. CDR3 sequence reads: CASSDPRRNTEAFF. In nucleotides, the CDR3 is TGTGCCAGCAGTGACCCCAGGAGGAACACTGAAGCTTTCTTT.

The chain employs TRBV2 and TRBJ1-2, with D hard to call. V was trimmed by 3 bases and J by 4 bases, leaving 9 bases between them. This CDR3 region has 13 residues. CDR1 SNHLY and CDR2 FYNNEI come from the germline V gene. As DNA, the CDR3 is TGTGCCAGCAGTGAGGGGTTGGTCTATGGCTACACCTTC. It specifies CASSEGLVYGYTF.

The chain links TRBV6-1 to TRBJ2-1; the match to TRBD2 covers 11 bases. V gave up 2 bases and J gave up 8 bases; unmatched junction bases: 5. CDR1 and CDR2 from the germline V gene are MNHNS and SASEGT. CDR3 length: 15 amino acids. CDR3 amino acids: CASSEIAGGPDEQFF. CDR3 nucleotides: TGTGCCAGCAGTGAAATAGCGGGGGGGCCGGATGAGCAGTTCTTC.

V and J are TRBV6-5 and TRBJ1-3; D is unresolved. The CDR3 totals 15 residues. Between the trimmed V and J ends, which lost 0 bases and 0 bases, there was a span of 6 bases. Per the germline V gene, CDR1 is MNHEY and CDR2 is SVGAGI. The CDR3 loop is CASSYSTNSGNTIYF. CDR3 nucleotide sequence: TGTGCCAGCAGTTACTCAACCAACTCTGGAAACACCATATATTTT.

V is TRBV7-9 and J is TRBJ1-1; D might be TRBD1 (5 bases). This CDR3 region has 12 residues. The germline V gene has CDR1 SEHNR and CDR2 FQNEAQ (reference sequence). Trimming stripped 4 bases from V and 5 bases from J, with 8 bases between. The CDR3 DNA reads as TGTGCCAGCAGCTCGCGGGGGACTGAAGCTTTCTTT. As protein: CASSSRGTEAFF.

This clone appeared a single time. The rearrangement links TRBV2 to TRBJ2-7, with a weak D call TRBD1 (5 bases). V gave up 4 bases and J gave up 1 base, with 8 bases separating them. This CDR3 contains 13 residues. Per germline, CDR1 SNHLY and CDR2 FYNNEI. CDR3 sequence reads: CASSGGLSYEQYF. The CDR3 region has the DNA TGTGCCAGCAGTGGGGGCCTATCCTACGAGCAGTACTTC.

DNA for the CDR3: TGCGCCAGCAGCCTTGCAGGGTATGAGCAGTTCTTC. It is translated as CASSLAGYEQFF. The chain has TRBV5-1 and TRBJ2-1; maybe TRBD1 (5 bases). The V and J ends lost 4 bases and 8 bases respectively, with 10 bases between them. The CDR3 totals 12 residues. CDR1 SGHRS and CDR2 YFSETQ come from the germline V gene.

This chain joins TRBV9 and TRBJ2-1; possibly TRBD1 for D (6 bases). Trimming removed 0 bases from V and 7 bases from J, with 17 bases in between. Germline lookup yields CDR1 SGDLS and CDR2 YYNGEE. This CDR3 has 16 residues. The CDR3, as DNA: TGTGCCAGCAGCGTAGATTGGACAGCCCAACTGAATGAGCAGTTCTTC. Its translation: CASSVDWTAQLNEQFF.

CDR3 bases: TGTGCCAGCAGCGTTCAGGGGACCCACTCCTACGAGCAGTACTTC. Amino acids: CASSVQGTHSYEQYF. V gene TRBV5-4 combines with J gene TRBJ2-7; tentatively, D is TRBD1 (6 bases). The CDR3 has 15 residues. Germline CDR1 and CDR2: SGHNT and YYREEE (reference sequence). The V end was cut by 4 bases, the J end by 0 bases, with 14 bases between.

The V and J genes are TRBV28 and TRBJ1-1; D call uncertain. Deletions cut 3 bases from V and 7 bases from J, with 15 bases between. The CDR3 has 14 amino acids. From germline, CDR1 is MDHEN and CDR2 SYDVKM. Here the CDR3 DNA reads TGTGCCAGCAGTTTTCCGGGGATAAGGGTTGAAGCTTTCTTT. Encoded protein: CASSFPGIRVEAFF.

This rearrangement joins TRBV27 to TRBJ1-1; possible D gene TRBD1, 6 bases. The CDR3 is 13 amino acids. From germline, CDR1 is MNHEY and CDR2 SMNVEV (reference sequence). V lost 0 bases to trimming and J lost 5 bases, with 7 bases between them. The CDR3 DNA reads TGTGCCAGCAGTTTATCAGGGGGGACTGAAGCTTTCTTT. This translates into CASSLSGGTEAFF.

The J gene is TRBJ2-1, the V gene TRBV7-2; D is unresolved. The germline CDR1 and CDR2 sequences are SGHTA and FQGNSA. CDR3 length equals 13 residues. V gave up 1 base and J gave up 3 bases, with 4 bases separating them. CDR3 loop: CASSLGYYNEQFF. In nucleotides, the CDR3 is TGTGCCAGCAGCTTAGGTTACTACAATGAGCAGTTCTTC.

The chain combines TRBV6-5 with TRBJ1-1, with D possibly matching TRBD1 (6 bases). CDR1 MNHEY and CDR2 SVGAGI come from the germline V gene. V was clipped by 5 bases and J by 4 bases, with 8 bases between them. The CDR3 totals 12 residues. The CDR3: CASSAGVTEAFF. The CDR3 DNA reads as TGTGCCAGCAGTGCAGGGGTCACTGAAGCTTTCTTT.

The J gene is TRBJ2-1, the V gene TRBV7-9, with D possibly called TRBD1 or TRBD2 (5 bases each). In germline, CDR1 is SEHNR, CDR2 FQNEAQ (reference sequence). The CDR3 consists of 12 residues. V was shortened by 5 bases and J by 9 bases, with 11 bases between the two germline ends. CDR3 in amino acids: CASSPGTGEQFF. The CDR3 DNA follows: TGTGCCAGCAGCCCAGGGACGGGTGAGCAGTTCTTC.

V and J are TRBV4-1 and TRBJ2-5, with a possible D match to TRBD1 (5 bases). The CDR3 is 19 residues long. Trimming shortened V by 3 bases and J by 1 base, and 24 bases separated the two germline ends. Germline CDR1 is MGHRA and CDR2 is YSYEKL. For the CDR3, the DNA is TGCGCCAGCAGCCATCTACCTATAGGGGCTCTTCTAGGCCAAGAGACCCAGTACTTC. This gives the protein CASSHLPIGALLGQETQYF.

This clone has only a few counts. The J gene is TRBJ2-1, the V gene TRBV19; 11 nucleotides align to TRBD2. Unmatched junction bases numbered 4, after V lost 1 base and J lost 14 bases. In germline, CDR1 is LNHDA, CDR2 SQIVND (reference sequence). The CDR3 has 13 residues. CDR3 DNA: TGTGCCAGTAGTATAGGTAGCGGGGGGGCTGAGTTCTTC. This gives the protein CASSIGSGGAEFF.

This clone was seen only once. CDR3 DNA: TGCGCCAGCAGCTTCAATTCTTATGGCTACACCTTC. Its protein is CASSFNSYGYTF. This chain connects TRBV5-1 to TRBJ1-2; D remains unclear. The CDR3 sequence is 12 residues long. Germline V gene data show CDR1 as SGHRS and CDR2 as YFSETQ. V lost 2 bases to trimming and J lost 5 bases, with 7 bases between them. Drawing the rest from reference TRBV5-1 and TRBJ1-2, the complete variable domain is KAGVTQTPRYLIKTRGQQVTLSCSPISGHRSVSWYQQTPGQGLQFLFEYFSETQRNKGNFPGRFSGRQFSNSRSEMNVSTLELGDSALYLCASSFNSYGYTFGSGTRLTVV.

The chain employs TRBV19 and TRBJ2-1; 8 bases are shared with TRBD2. This CDR3 is built from 14 residues. The germline V gene has CDR1 LNHDA and CDR2 SQIVND (reference sequence). Germline trimming cut 10 bases from V and 0 bases from J; bases unmatched to any gene: 5. Here the CDR3 reads CATLGGVSYNEQFF. CDR3 nucleotide sequence: TGTGCCACCCTCGGGGGGGTCTCCTACAATGAGCAGTTCTTC.

Notes on this clone: One end of the junction fails to match germline, which may point to a read error. The genes are TRBV13 and TRBJ2-7; TRBD2 matches 9 bases. The CDR3 is 16 residues long. From germline, CDR1 is PRHDT and CDR2 FYEKMQ (reference sequence). In DNA, the CDR3 is TGTGCCAGCAGTTTAGGCGCTAGCGGGGACTCCTACGAGCAGTACTTC. Translating it yields CASSLGASGDSYEQYF.